The 28 T cell receptor beta chains below were found in one sample sequenced in a study of technical replicates of blood from a handful of donors. Generated by immunoSEQ multiplex PCR, the TCRdb table keeps only in-frame clones and is missing some. The sample lists tens of thousands of clones, roughly 94% occurring once. The sample taken for sequencing was T cells isolated from PBMCs. Every receptor here comes from a human donor in good health.

This clone was found once. The rearrangement links TRBV6-4 to TRBJ2-2; TRBD2 agrees at 11 bases. This CDR3 comprises 14 residues. The J segment lost 6 bases and the V segment lost 6 bases, leaving 3 bases of the junction unmatched. The germline gives CDR1 MRHNA, CDR2 SNTAGT. In DNA, the CDR3 is TGTGCCAGCAGACTAGCGGGAGCTGCCGGGGAGCTGTTTTTT. Its translation: CASRLAGAAGELFF.

A single count supports this clone. CDR3: CASSIRDFSYEQYF. As DNA, the CDR3 is TGTGCCAGCAGTATCCGGGACTTCTCCTACGAGCAGTACTTC. The chain uses TRBV6-1 and TRBJ2-7, with a tentative D call TRBD2 (6 bases). Between the trimmed V and J ends, which lost 5 bases and 0 bases, there was a span of 11 bases. Germline loops: CDR1 MNHNS, CDR2 SASEGT. This CDR3 spans 14 amino acids.

The chain links TRBV4-1 to TRBJ2-7; 10 positions agree with TRBD2. The germline gives CDR1 MGHRA, CDR2 YSYEKL. V trimming: 2 bases; J trimming: 4 bases; junction bases outside the gene matches: 5. The length of the CDR3 is 15 residues. The DNA of the CDR3 is TGCGCCAGCAGCCAAAGCGGGACTAGCGATTACGAGCAGTACTTC. This sequence encodes CASSQSGTSDYEQYF.

The chain employs TRBV4-1 and TRBJ1-1; 11 nucleotides agree with TRBD1. This CDR3 is 16 amino acids long. Trimming at V came to 3 bases and at J to 0 bases, leaving 3 bases not matched to a gene. Germline V gene data show CDR1 as MGHRA and CDR2 as YSYEKL. The CDR3 DNA reads as TGCGCCAGCAGCCAGTGGACAGGGGGCCTGAACACTGAAGCTTTCTTT. Amino acid sequence: CASSQWTGGLNTEAFF.

This clone was counted between two and nine times. An end of the junction differs from the germline gene, which may be a read error. V is TRBV28 and J is TRBJ2-7; TRBD2 matches at 8 bases. The CDR3 has 15 residues. Germline lookup yields CDR1 MDHEN and CDR2 SYDVKM. The DNA for the CDR3 is TGTGCCAGCAGTTTATTAGAGGGTGGTGGCGGGAGGCCCTTCTTC. Amino acids: CASSLLEGGGGRPFF.

The chain is built from TRBV5-6 and TRBJ1-5, with a weak D call TRBD1 (5 bases). With 1 base removed from V and 10 bases from J, the gap between germline ends came to 12 bases. Germline V gene data show CDR1 as SGHDT and CDR2 as YYEEEE. The CDR3 has 13 amino acids. CDR3 residues: CASSLNQGTPQHF. The CDR3 DNA sequence: TGTGCCAGCAGCTTGAATCAGGGAACACCCCAGCATTTT.

V usage is TRBV7-3 and J usage is TRBJ1-2, with D perhaps TRBD1 (5 bases). Trimming cost V 2 bases and J 5 bases, with 9 bases left between them. The CDR3 loop spans 13 amino acids. In germline, CDR1 is SGHTA, CDR2 FQGTGA. This chain's CDR3 is CASSLSAGYGYTF. The CDR3 nucleotides read TGTGCCAGCAGCTTATCTGCAGGGTATGGCTACACCTTC. Full variable domain (missing parts from reference TRBV7-3 and TRBJ1-2): GAGVSQTPSNKVTEKGKYVELRCDPISGHTALYWYRQSLGQGPEFLIYFQGTGAADDSGLPNDRFFAVRPEGSVSTLKIQRTERGDSAVYLCASSLSAGYGYTFGSGTRLTVV.

The chain has TRBV6-5 and TRBJ2-7; 7 nucleotides align to TRBD1. This CDR3 comprises 13 residues. Germline V gene data show CDR1 as MNHEY and CDR2 as SVGAGI. J gave up 7 bases and V 2 bases, and 5 bases lay outside the gene matches. The CDR3 spells CASSYRGPREQYF. For the CDR3, the DNA is TGTGCCAGCAGTTACAGGGGGCCAAGGGAGCAGTACTTC.

This sequence joins TRBV29-1 and TRBJ2-5; D perhaps matches TRBD1 (6 bases). The ends were cut back, 5 bases at V and 4 bases at J, with 11 bases in the middle. Germline values: CDR1 SQVTM, CDR2 ANQGSEA. The CDR3 length is 12 residues. The CDR3 sequence is CSVLGRGETQYF. In DNA form, the CDR3 reads TGCAGCGTTCTCGGCAGGGGAGAGACCCAGTACTTC.

The V and J genes are TRBV19 and TRBJ1-1, with D uncertain. Trimming removed 3 bases at V and 0 bases at J, with 8 bases between. CDR1 LNHDA and CDR2 SQIVND come from the germline V gene (reference sequence). CDR3 length equals 14 residues. CDR3 sequence reads: CASSIPPLNTEAFF. The CDR3 DNA follows: TGTGCCAGTAGTATTCCCCCGTTGAACACTGAAGCTTTCTTT.

The J gene is TRBJ1-2, the V gene TRBV6-5; 8 bases are shared with TRBD1. Germline CDR1 MNHEY, CDR2 SVGAGI. J lost 3 bases, V lost 6 bases, and 3 bases had no gene match. The CDR3 is 13 amino acids. The CDR3 DNA sequence: TGTGCCAGCAGCCCGGACAGGGACTATGGCTACACCTTC. Residues: CASSPDRDYGYTF.

The chain combines TRBV5-1 with TRBJ1-2, with D perhaps TRBD1 (6 bases). V was shortened by 0 bases and J by 6 bases, with 12 bases between the two germline ends. The CDR3 length is 14 residues. Per the germline V gene, CDR1 is SGHRS and CDR2 is YFSETQ. In DNA, the CDR3 is TGCGCCAGCAGCTTGGACAGGGCTTCCGATGGCTACACCTTC. Protein product: CASSLDRASDGYTF. Looking up the rest from reference TRBV5-1 and TRBJ1-2 gives the full variable domain: KAGVTQTPRYLIKTRGQQVTLSCSPISGHRSVSWYQQTPGQGLQFLFEYFSETQRNKGNFPGRFSGRQFSNSRSEMNVSTLELGDSALYLCASSLDRASDGYTFGSGTRLTVV.

The rearrangement links TRBV21-1 to TRBJ2-1; TRBD2 is the table's D call and was not checked against the DNA. TRBV21-1 represents a pseudogene. The CDR3 covers 17 residues. The CDR3 reads CASSKEGRPSSYNEQFF. CDR3 nucleotides: TGTGCCAGCAGCAAAGAAGGGAGACCCAGCTCCTACAATGAGCAGTTCTTC.

The genes are TRBV15 and TRBJ2-2; D might be TRBD2 (7 bases). This CDR3 comprises 16 residues. Germline loops: CDR1 LNHNV, CDR2 YYDKDF (reference sequence). V was trimmed by 1 base and J by 6 bases, leaving 15 bases between them. The CDR3 loop is CATSRVGGQGAGELFF. CDR3 nucleotides: TGTGCCACCAGCAGAGTCGGGGGGCAGGGAGCCGGGGAGCTGTTTTTT.

The CDR3 coding sequence is TGTGCCAGCAGTGAAGTCGAGTCCTACGAGCAGTACTTC. This gives the protein CASSEVESYEQYF. V is TRBV6-1 and J is TRBJ2-7; D is unclear. The CDR3 consists of 13 residues. Germline CDR1 is MNHNS and CDR2 is SASEGT. Trimming shortened V by 1 base and J by 1 base, and 5 bases separated the two germline ends.

The V and J genes are TRBV7-9 and TRBJ2-1, with 9 bases matching TRBD2. Trimming cost V 3 bases and J 5 bases; bases outside gene matches: 5. This CDR3 spans 15 amino acids. CDR1 and CDR2 (germline): SEHNR, FQNEAQ (reference sequence). CDR3 nucleotides: TGTGCCAGCAGCTTCCGACTAGCGGAAAACAATGAGCAGTTCTTC. The encoded protein is CASSFRLAENNEQFF.

Only one count was recorded for this clone. The CDR3 here is CASSEQFLIGGKTDNEQFF. CDR3 in DNA: TGTGCCAGCAGTGAACAATTTCTAATAGGCGGGAAAACCGACAATGAGCAGTTCTTC. The V call is TRBV2, the J call TRBJ2-1, with D perhaps TRBD2 (6 bases). Trimming shortened V by 2 bases and J by 5 bases, and 25 bases separated the two germline ends. This CDR3 has 19 residues. Germline-derived CDR1 and CDR2 are SNHLY and FYNNEI.

The chain recombines TRBV14 with TRBJ2-7; weak D call: TRBD2 (6 bases). The germline V gene has CDR1 SGHDN and CDR2 FVKESK. Trimming removed 1 base from V and 5 bases from J, with 12 bases in between. This CDR3 contains 14 residues. CDR3 sequence reads: CASSQVGGRHEQYF. The CDR3 DNA reads TGTGCCAGCAGCCAAGTGGGGGGACGGCACGAGCAGTACTTC. The variable domain in full, with the rest retrieved from reference TRBV14 and TRBJ2-7, is EAGVTQFPSHSVIEKGQTVTLRCDPISGHDNLYWYRRVMGKEIKFLLHFVKESKQDESGMPNNRFLAERTGGTYSTLKVQPAELEDSGVYFCASSQVGGRHEQYFGPGTRLTVT.

V and J are TRBV5-4 and TRBJ2-3; 7 positions match TRBD1. The germline V gene encodes CDR1 SGHNT and CDR2 YYREEE (reference sequence). The CDR3 has 13 amino acids. With V trimmed by 4 bases and J by 3 bases, 2 bases remained unmatched. The CDR3 loop is CASSGTATDTQYF. The DNA of the CDR3 is TGTGCCAGCAGCGGGACAGCGACAGATACGCAGTATTTT.

This clone was found once. This sequence joins TRBV2 and TRBJ2-3; no definite D call. The CDR3 spans 14 residues. Germline loops: CDR1 SNHLY, CDR2 FYNNEI. The ends were cut back, 7 bases at V and 1 base at J, with 12 bases in the middle. The CDR3 spells CASTRGAGTDTQYF. CDR3 DNA sequence: TGTGCCAGCACCCGCGGAGCAGGCACAGATACGCAGTATTTT. The full variable domain, its missing parts supplied by reference TRBV2 and TRBJ2-3, is EPEVTQTPSHQVTQMGQEVILRCVPISNHLYFYWYRQILGQKVEFLVSFYNNEISEKSEIFDDQFSVERPDGSNFTLKIRSTKLEDSAMYFCASTRGAGTDTQYFGPGTRLTVL.

This clone was detected only once. This chain links TRBV7-9 with TRBJ2-3; no clear D gene. Trimming removed 4 bases at V and 7 bases at J, with 9 bases between. This CDR3 is built from 12 residues. Germline CDR1 reads SEHNR; CDR2 reads FQNEAQ (reference sequence). This CDR3 is CASSSSVNTQYF. DNA of the CDR3: TGTGCCAGCAGCTCGTCGGTTAATACGCAGTATTTT.

The chain is built from TRBV6-5 and TRBJ2-5, with a weak D call TRBD2 (5 bases). Trimming stripped 5 bases from V and 1 base from J, with 8 bases between. Per the germline V gene, CDR1 is MNHEY and CDR2 is SVGAGI. The CDR3 consists of 13 residues. The CDR3 loop is CASSLGVQETQYF. The DNA of the CDR3 is TGTGCCAGCAGTCTCGGGGTCCAAGAGACCCAGTACTTC.

The gene calls are TRBV4-1 and TRBJ1-5, with a possible D match to TRBD1 (6 bases). This CDR3 has 15 residues. V was pared by 0 bases and J by 6 bases, with 12 bases between. CDR1 and CDR2 (germline): MGHRA, YSYEKL. The CDR3 reads CASSQDWGGGQPQHF. The CDR3 region has the DNA TGCGCCAGCAGCCAAGATTGGGGGGGCGGTCAGCCCCAGCATTTT.

The chain uses TRBV6-1 and TRBJ1-2; 7 bases align to TRBD1. There are 13 residues in the CDR3. The V and J ends lost 2 bases and 4 bases, in that order; junction bases with no gene match: 1. CDR1 MNHNS and CDR2 SASEGT come from the germline V gene. The CDR3 is CASSETGVYGYTF. The CDR3 DNA sequence: TGTGCCAGCAGTGAAACAGGGGTCTATGGCTACACCTTC.

Here the CDR3 DNA reads TGTGCCAGCAGCCCAGGGGCAGGGAACTATGGCTACACCTTC. This translates into CASSPGAGNYGYTF. The rearrangement uses TRBV7-9 and TRBJ1-2; perhaps TRBD1 as D (6 bases). Trimming pared 5 bases from V and 2 bases from J, leaving 12 bases between. Germline loops: CDR1 SEHNR, CDR2 FQNEAQ (reference sequence). This CDR3 has 14 amino acids.

The rearrangement uses TRBV7-8 and TRBJ2-5, with no clear D. CDR3 length: 14 residues. The V gene's germline CDR1 is SGHVS and CDR2 FQNEAQ. V was cut by 0 bases and J by 0 bases, with 5 bases left in between. CDR3 sequence (DNA): TGTGCCAGCAGCTTAGCTCACAACCAAGAGACCCAGTACTTC. This encodes CASSLAHNQETQYF.

J is TRBJ1-2 and V is TRBV4-2; D gene ambiguous. The CDR3 length is 14 residues. The germline V gene has CDR1 LGHNA and CDR2 YNFKEQ. The V end lost 1 base, the J end lost 3 bases, and 9 bases lay between the germline ends. CDR3 DNA: TGTGCCAGCAGCCAAGCCACAGTTGACTATGGCTACACCTTC. Its protein is CASSQATVDYGYTF.

The genes are TRBV2 and TRBJ2-6; D call uncertain. CDR3 length equals 15 residues. Germline V gene sequence: CDR1 SNHLY, CDR2 FYNNEI. V lost 6 bases and J lost 4, with 13 bases in between. The CDR3 nucleotides are TGTGCCAGCAGGAAGTCACTAAAGGGGGCCAACGTCCTGACTTTC. Amino acids: CASRKSLKGANVLTF.